This T cell receptor (beta chain) was observed in a study of CD8+ T cells in alopecia areata. Study outcomes and limitations: Throughout tofacitinib, many expanded lesional clones continued to persist in scalp and blood.

Of note for this clone: Its target is not known.

Sample treatment: oral pan-JAK inhibitor, 5-10 mg twice daily. Extraction and reverse transcription of RNA yielded cDNA as the sequencing template. Some clones are missing from TCRdb's copy, which holds only in-frame ones; the method was immunoSEQ multiplex PCR. The sample lists 150,000 to 200,000 clones, 60% occurring once. This clonotype was sampled from a human donor with alopecia areata. Sequences were derived from CD4+ T cells sorted from blood, sampled at week 24, from a patient treated with tofacitinib.

CDR3 residues: CAPNTEAFF. The CDR3 coding sequence is TGTGCCCCGAACACTGAAGCTTTCTTT. V and J are TRBV6-6 and TRBJ1-1, with D uncertain. Germline CDR1 and CDR2: MNHNY and SVGAGI (reference sequence). With 11 bases removed from V and 1 base from J, the gap between germline ends came to 2 bases. The CDR3 has 9 residues.